The rows below give T cell receptor beta chains drawn from one sample of a study of T-cell reconstitution after alpha-beta-depleted transplantation in children. TCRdb passed the PCR reads through MiXCR, listing each CDR3 protein once. This table has 200,000 to 250,000 distinct CDR3 sequences, 7.5% to 9.5% appearing once. Sample: PBMCs, mostly from graft donor cells, taken 360 days after TCRalphabeta/CD19-depleted stem cell transplant. The receptor set was obtained from a male patient aged 2 to 10 who had a stem cell transplant for acute myeloid leukemia, so the T cells may come from the graft donor. CDR3s include the opening cysteine and the closing phenylalanine or tryptophan. The D gene is left open where the match is weak. The size entry is marked missing in some rows and otherwise reads once, few, many or a size class.

DNA: TGTGCCAGCAGCTTTGGAGGAAGGGACACTGAAGCTTTCTTT; CDR3: CASSFGGRDTEAFF; D: -; V: TRBV5-6; size: many; J: TRBJ1-1
DNA: TGCAGTGGGGGTCGCAACATGAACACTGAAGCTTTCTTT; CDR3: CSGGRNMNTEAFF; D: -; V: TRBV20-1; size: -; J: TRBJ1-1
DNA: TGTGCCAGCAGCGGACACCCCAGGGGGAACACCGGGGAGCTGTTTTTT; CDR3: CASSGHPRGNTGELFF; D: -; V: TRBV9; size: -; J: TRBJ2-2
DNA: TGCAGCGTTGAAGCCCCTTGGACAGGGGCGAGGGACGAGCAGTACTTC; CDR3: CSVEAPWTGARDEQYF; D: TRBD1; V: TRBV29-1; size: many; J: TRBJ2-7
DNA: TGCGCCAGCAGAACGGTCAGACAAGAGACCCAGTACTTC; CDR3: CASRTVRQETQYF; D: -; V: TRBV10-2; size: -; J: TRBJ2-5
DNA: TGTGCCAGCAGCTCCCTGGGACTAGCGGGCTACGAGCAGTACTTC; CDR3: CASSSLGLAGYEQYF; D: TRBD2; V: TRBV5-6; size: many; J: TRBJ2-7
DNA: TGCAGTGCTAAAGGGACAGGGGATCTCGGCTATGGCTACACCTTC; CDR3: CSAKGTGDLGYGYTF; D: TRBD1; V: TRBV20-1; size: many; J: TRBJ1-2
DNA: TGTGCCAGACGGACAGACAGGCGGGGAAAAGAGACCCAGTACTTC; CDR3: CARRTDRRGKETQYF; D: -; V: TRBV12-3/TRBV12-4; size: few; J: TRBJ2-5
DNA: TGTGCCAGTCAGGGGGCGGGGAACACTGAAGCTTTCTTT; CDR3: CASQGAGNTEAFF; D: TRBD1; V: TRBV5-5; size: few; J: TRBJ1-1
DNA: TGTGCCAGCAGTTTCCCGACCGGGACAGGGGAGGATACGCAGTATTTT; CDR3: CASSFPTGTGEDTQYF; D: TRBD1; V: TRBV12-3/TRBV12-4; size: many; J: TRBJ2-3
DNA: TGTGCCAGCAGTTTAAGTTCAGGTGCTACCTACGAGCAGTACTTC; CDR3: CASSLSSGATYEQYF; D: -; V: TRBV12-3/TRBV12-4; size: medium-sized; J: TRBJ2-7
DNA: TGTGCCATCAGCCCGGGGAGACAGTTTCCCAATGGAACCGGGGAGCTGTTTTTT; CDR3: CAISPGRQFPNGTGELFF; D: -; V: TRBV10-3; size: many; J: TRBJ2-2
DNA: TGTGCCAGCAGCCAAGAGGTTGTGGGGACAGGACTGAACACTGAAGCTTTCTTT; CDR3: CASSQEVVGTGLNTEAFF; D: TRBD1; V: TRBV3-1; size: many; J: TRBJ1-1
DNA: TGTGCCACCAGCAGCTGGGACAGCTCCTACGAGCAGTACTTC; CDR3: CATSSWDSSYEQYF; D: TRBD1; V: TRBV15; size: few; J: TRBJ2-7
DNA: TGCAGTGTTACGGGACACAACTATGGCTACACCTTC; CDR3: CSVTGHNYGYTF; D: -; V: TRBV20-1; size: many; J: TRBJ1-2
DNA: TGTGCCAGCAGTGCGAGACTAGTCAATGAGCAGTTCTTC; CDR3: CASSARLVNEQFF; D: -; V: TRBV12-3/TRBV12-4; size: many; J: TRBJ2-1